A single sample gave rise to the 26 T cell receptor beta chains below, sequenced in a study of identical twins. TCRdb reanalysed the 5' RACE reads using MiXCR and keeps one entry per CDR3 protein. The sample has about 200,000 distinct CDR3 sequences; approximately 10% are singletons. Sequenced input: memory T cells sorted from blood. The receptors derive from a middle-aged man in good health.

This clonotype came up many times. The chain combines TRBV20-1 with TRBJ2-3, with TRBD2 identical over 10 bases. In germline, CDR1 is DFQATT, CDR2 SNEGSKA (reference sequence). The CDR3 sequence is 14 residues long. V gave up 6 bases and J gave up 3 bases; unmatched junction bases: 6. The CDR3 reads CSALGTSATDTQYF. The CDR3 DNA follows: TGCAGTGCCCTCGGGACTAGCGCGACAGATACGCAGTATTTT.

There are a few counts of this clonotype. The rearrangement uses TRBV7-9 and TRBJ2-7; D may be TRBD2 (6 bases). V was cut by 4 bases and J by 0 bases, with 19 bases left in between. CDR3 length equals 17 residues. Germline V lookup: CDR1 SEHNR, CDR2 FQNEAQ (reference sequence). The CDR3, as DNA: TGTGCCAGCAGCTCAAACCAGGGACTCACCGGCTCCTACGAGCAGTACTTC. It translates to CASSSNQGLTGSYEQYF.

The DNA of the CDR3 is TGTGCCAGCAGCCAAGATTTAGGGGGCCAAGTGCAATCACCCCTCCACTTT. As protein: CASSQDLGGQVQSPLHF. The J gene is TRBJ1-6, the V gene TRBV4-2, with 7 bases identical to TRBD1. The germline CDR1 and CDR2 sequences are LGHNA and YNFKEQ. V gave up 0 bases and J gave up 10 bases; unmatched junction bases: 12. There are 17 residues in the CDR3.

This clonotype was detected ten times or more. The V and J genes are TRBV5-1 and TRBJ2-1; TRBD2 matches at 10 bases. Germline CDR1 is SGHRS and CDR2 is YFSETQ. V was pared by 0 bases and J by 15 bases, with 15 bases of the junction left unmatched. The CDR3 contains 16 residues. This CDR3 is CASSLVAGASGSLVFF. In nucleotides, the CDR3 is TGCGCCAGCAGCTTGGTCGCTGGGGCTAGCGGGAGTTTGGTGTTCTTC.

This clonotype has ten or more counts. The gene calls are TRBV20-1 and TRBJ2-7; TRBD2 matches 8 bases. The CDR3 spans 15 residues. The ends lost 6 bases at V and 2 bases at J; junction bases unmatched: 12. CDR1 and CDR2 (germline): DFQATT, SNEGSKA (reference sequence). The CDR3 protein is CSAYLVAGFAYEQYF. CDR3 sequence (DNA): TGCAGTGCCTACCTCGTAGCGGGATTCGCCTACGAGCAGTACTTC.

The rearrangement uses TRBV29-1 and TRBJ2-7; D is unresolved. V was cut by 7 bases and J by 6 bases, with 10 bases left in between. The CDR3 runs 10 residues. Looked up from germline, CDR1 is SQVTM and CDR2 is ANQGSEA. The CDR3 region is CSAEHREQYF. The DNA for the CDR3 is TGCAGCGCAGAACACCGCGAGCAGTACTTC.

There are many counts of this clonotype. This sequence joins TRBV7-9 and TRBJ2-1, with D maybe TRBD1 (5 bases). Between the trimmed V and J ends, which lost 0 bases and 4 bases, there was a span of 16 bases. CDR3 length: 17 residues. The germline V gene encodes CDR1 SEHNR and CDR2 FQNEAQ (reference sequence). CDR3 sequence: CASSLALGRQLYNEQFF. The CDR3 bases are TGTGCCAGCAGCTTAGCGTTGGGTAGACAGCTATACAATGAGCAGTTCTTC.

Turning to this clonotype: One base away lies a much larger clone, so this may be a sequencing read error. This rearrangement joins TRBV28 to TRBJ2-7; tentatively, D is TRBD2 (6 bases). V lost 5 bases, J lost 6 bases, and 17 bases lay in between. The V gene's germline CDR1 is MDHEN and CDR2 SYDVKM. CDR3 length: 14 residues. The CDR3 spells CASSIAEHLSEQYF. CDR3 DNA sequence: TGTGCCAGCAGTATAGCGGAACACCTCTCCGAGCAGTACTTC.

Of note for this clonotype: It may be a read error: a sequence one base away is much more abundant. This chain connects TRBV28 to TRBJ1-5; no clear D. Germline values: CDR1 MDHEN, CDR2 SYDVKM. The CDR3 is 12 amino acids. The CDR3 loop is CASSQVNHPQHF. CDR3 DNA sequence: TGTGCCAGCAGTCAGGTTAATCACCCCCAGCATTTT.

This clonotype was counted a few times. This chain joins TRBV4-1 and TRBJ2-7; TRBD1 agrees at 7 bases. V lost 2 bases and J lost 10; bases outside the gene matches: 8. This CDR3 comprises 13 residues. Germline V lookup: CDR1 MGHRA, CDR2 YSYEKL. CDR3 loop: CASSQPGQPYQYF. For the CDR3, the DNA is TGCGCCAGCAGCCAACCGGGACAGCCATACCAGTACTTC.

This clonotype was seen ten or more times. The CDR3, as DNA: TGCGCCAGCAGCCCCGGACAGGGAGGAAAGACCCAGTACTTC. This translates into CASSPGQGGKTQYF. This sequence joins TRBV4-1 and TRBJ2-5, with 8 bases matching TRBD1. CDR1 is MGHRA, CDR2 YSYEKL, per germline. V trimming: 4 bases; J trimming: 6 bases; junction bases outside the gene matches: 7. The CDR3 is made up of 14 amino acids.

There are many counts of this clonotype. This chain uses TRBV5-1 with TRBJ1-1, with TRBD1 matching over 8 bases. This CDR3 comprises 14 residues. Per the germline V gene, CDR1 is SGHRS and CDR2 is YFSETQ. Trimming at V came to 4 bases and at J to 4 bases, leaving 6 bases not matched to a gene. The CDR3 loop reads CASSAHDRGTEAFF. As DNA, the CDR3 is TGCGCCAGCAGCGCACACGACAGGGGCACTGAAGCTTTCTTT.

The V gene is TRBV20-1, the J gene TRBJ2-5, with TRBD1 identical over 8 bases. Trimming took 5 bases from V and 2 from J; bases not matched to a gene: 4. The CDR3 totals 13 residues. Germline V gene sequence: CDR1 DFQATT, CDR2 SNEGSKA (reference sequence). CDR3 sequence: CSADRGHQETQYF. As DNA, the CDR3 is TGCAGTGCTGACAGGGGCCATCAAGAGACCCAGTACTTC.

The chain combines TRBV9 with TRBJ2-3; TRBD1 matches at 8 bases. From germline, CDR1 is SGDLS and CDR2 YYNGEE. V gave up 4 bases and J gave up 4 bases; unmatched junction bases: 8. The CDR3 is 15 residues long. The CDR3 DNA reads TGTGCCAGCAGCTCCAGGGGGCGAAGGGCAGATACGCAGTATTTT. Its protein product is CASSSRGRRADTQYF.

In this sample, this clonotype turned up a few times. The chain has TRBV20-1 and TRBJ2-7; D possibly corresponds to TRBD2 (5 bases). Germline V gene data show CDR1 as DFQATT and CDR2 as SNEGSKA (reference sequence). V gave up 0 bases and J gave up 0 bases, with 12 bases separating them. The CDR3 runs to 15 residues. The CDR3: CSARDEERSSYEQYF. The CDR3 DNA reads TGCAGTGCTAGAGATGAGGAGCGGAGCTCCTACGAGCAGTACTTC.

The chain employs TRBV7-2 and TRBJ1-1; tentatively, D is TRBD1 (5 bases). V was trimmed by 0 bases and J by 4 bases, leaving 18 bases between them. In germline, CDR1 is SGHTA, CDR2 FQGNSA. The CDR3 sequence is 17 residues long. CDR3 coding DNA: TGTGCCAGCAGCTTAGCAGGGTGGGGGATTTCTAGCACTGAAGCTTTCTTT. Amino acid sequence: CASSLAGWGISSTEAFF.

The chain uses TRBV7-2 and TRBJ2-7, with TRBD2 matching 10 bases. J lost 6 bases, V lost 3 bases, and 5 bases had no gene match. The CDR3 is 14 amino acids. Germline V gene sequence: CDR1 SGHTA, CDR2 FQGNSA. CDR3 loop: CASSFSSGRSEQYF. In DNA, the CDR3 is TGTGCCAGCAGCTTCTCTAGCGGGAGAAGCGAGCAGTACTTC.

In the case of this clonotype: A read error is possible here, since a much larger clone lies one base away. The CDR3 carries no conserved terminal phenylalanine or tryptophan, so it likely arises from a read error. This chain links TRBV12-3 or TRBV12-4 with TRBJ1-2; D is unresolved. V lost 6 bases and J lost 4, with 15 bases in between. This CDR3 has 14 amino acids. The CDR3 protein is CASRPVGASYGYTS. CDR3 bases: TGTGCCAGCAGGCCTGTGGGAGCGAGCTATGGCTACACCTCC.

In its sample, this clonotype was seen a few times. Here the CDR3 reads CASSFSGGPTYTGELFF. The CDR3 nucleotides read TGTGCCAGCAGCTTCAGCGGGGGGCCGACTTACACCGGGGAGCTGTTTTTT. The genes are TRBV7-9 and TRBJ2-2, with 9 bases matching TRBD2. CDR1 is SEHNR and CDR2 is FQNEAQ in the germline V gene (reference sequence). The CDR3 is 17 residues long. V was pared by 3 bases and J by 3 bases, with 8 bases of the junction left unmatched.

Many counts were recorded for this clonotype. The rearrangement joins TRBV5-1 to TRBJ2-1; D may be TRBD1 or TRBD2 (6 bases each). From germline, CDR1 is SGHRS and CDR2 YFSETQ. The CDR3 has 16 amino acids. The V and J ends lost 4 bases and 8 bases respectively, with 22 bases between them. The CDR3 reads CASSQIGGGPTDEQFF. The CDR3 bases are TGCGCCAGCAGCCAGATCGGGGGCGGGCCGACCGATGAGCAGTTCTTC.

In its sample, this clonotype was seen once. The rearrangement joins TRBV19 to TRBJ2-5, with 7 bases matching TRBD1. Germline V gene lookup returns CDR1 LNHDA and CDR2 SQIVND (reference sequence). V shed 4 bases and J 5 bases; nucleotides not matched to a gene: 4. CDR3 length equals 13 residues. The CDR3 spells CASSNRGWETQYF. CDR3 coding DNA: TGTGCCAGTAGTAACAGGGGTTGGGAGACCCAGTACTTC.

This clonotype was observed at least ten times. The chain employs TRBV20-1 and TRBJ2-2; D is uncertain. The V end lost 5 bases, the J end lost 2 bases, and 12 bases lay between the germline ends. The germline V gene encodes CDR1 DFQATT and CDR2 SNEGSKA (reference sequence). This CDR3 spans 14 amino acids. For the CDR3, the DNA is TGCAGTGCTCGACTCCGACAAAACACCGGGGAGCTGTTTTTT. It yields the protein CSARLRQNTGELFF.

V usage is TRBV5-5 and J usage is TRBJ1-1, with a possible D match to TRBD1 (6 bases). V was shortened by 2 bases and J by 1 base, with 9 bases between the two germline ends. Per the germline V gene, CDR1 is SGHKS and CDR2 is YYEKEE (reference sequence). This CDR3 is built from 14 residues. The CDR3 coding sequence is TGTGCCAGCAGCTTTGGACAGTCGAACACTGAAGCTTTCTTT. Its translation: CASSFGQSNTEAFF.

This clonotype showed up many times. The CDR3 DNA sequence: TGCGCCAGCAGCCAAGATCTTACCCCCCCAATTGAGCAGTTCTTC. It codes for CASSQDLTPPIEQFF. The V gene is TRBV4-3, the J gene TRBJ2-1, with D unresolved. V was cut by 0 bases and J by 9 bases, with 15 bases left in between. There are 15 residues in the CDR3. The germline V gene encodes CDR1 LGHNA and CDR2 YSLEER.

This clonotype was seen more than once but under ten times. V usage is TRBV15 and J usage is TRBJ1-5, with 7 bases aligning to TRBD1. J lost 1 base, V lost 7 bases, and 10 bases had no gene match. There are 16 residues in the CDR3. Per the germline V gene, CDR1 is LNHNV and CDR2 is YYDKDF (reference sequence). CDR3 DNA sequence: TGTGCCACCAAGAACAGGGGATTAAGGAGCAATCAGCCCCAGCATTTT. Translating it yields CATKNRGLRSNQPQHF.

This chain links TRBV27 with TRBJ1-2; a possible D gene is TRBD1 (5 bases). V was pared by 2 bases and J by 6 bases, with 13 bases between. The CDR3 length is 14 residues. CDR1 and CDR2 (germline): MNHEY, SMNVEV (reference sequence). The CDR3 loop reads CASSLRAGTDGYTF. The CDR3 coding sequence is TGTGCCAGCAGTTTAAGGGCCGGGACGGATGGCTACACCTTC.